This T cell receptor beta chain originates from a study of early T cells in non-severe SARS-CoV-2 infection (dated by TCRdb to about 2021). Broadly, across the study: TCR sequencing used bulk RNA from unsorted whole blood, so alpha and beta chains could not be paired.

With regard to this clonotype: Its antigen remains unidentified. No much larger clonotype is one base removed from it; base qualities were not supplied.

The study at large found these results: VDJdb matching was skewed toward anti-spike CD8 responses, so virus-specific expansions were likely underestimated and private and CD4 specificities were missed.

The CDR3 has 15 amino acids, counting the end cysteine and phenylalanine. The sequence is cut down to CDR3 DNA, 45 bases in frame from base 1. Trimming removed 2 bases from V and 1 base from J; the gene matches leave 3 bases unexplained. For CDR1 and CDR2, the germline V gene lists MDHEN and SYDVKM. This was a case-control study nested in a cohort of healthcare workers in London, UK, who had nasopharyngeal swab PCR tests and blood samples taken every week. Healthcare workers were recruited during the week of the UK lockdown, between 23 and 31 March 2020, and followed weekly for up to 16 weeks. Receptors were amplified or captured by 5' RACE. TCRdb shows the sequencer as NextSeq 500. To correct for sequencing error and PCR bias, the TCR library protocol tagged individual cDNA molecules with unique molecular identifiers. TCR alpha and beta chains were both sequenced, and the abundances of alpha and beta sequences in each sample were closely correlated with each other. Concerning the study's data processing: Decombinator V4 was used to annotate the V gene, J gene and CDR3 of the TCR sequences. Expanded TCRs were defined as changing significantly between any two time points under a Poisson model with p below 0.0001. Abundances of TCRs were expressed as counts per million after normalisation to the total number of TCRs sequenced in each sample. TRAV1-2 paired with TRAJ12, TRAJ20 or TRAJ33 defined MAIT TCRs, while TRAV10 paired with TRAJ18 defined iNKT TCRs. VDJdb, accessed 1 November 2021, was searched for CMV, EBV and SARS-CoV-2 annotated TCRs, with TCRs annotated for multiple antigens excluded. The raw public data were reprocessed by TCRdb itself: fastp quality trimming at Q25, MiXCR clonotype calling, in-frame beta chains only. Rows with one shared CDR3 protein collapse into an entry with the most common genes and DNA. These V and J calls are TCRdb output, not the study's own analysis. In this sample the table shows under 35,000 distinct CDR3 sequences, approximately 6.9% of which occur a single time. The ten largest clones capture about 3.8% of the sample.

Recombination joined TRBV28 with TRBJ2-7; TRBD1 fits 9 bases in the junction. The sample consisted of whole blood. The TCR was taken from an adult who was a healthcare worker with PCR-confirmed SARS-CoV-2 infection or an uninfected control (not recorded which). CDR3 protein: CASSLMGQGSYEQYF. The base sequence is TGTGCCAGCAGTTTAATGGGACAGGGATCCTACGAGCAGTACTTC.